This T cell receptor beta chain is from a study of shared clonotypes between healthy human individuals. The CDR3 length is 11 residues. The V and J ends lost 10 bases and 1 base respectively, with 7 bases between them. Germline V gene lookup returns CDR1 SGHVS and CDR2 FQNEAQ. The method was immunoSEQ multiplex PCR; TCRdb's version includes in-frame clones alone and lacks a portion of them. Here the sample spans 2,500,000 or so clones, roughly nine tenths being singletons. Participating donors were healthy, HIV-negative adults free of recent acute infections or vaccinations. Sequencing was performed on naive CD4+ T cells sorted from blood. Subset meaning: CD45RA+ positively selected. The chain carries TRBV7-8 and TRBJ2-5; D is unresolved. The sequence derives from a man between 18 and 29 years old in good health. CDR3 DNA sequence: TGTGCCATAACAATCCAAGAGACCCAGTACTTC. This gives the protein CAITIQETQYF.